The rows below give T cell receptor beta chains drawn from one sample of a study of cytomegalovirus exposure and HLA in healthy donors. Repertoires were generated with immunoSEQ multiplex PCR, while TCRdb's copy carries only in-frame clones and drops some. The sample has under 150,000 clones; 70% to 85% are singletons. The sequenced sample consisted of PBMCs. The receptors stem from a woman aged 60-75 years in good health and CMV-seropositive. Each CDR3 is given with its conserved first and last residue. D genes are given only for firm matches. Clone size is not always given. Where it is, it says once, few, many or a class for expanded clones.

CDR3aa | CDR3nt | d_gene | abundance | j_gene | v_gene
CASSPSKQVTEAFF | TGTGCCAGCTCACCATCAAAACAGGTCACTGAAGCTTTCTTT | . | . | TRBJ1-1 | TRBV18
CAISTDRDPFSRWFF | TGTGCCATCAGTACGGACAGGGATCCCTTCTCTAGGTGGTTCTTC | TRBD1 | . | TRBJ2-1 | TRBV10-3
CASNMDSPWTDTQYF | TGTGCCAGCAACATGGACAGTCCCTGGACGGATACGCAGTATTTT | . | once | TRBJ2-3 | TRBV2
CASSLAGSTNEKLFF | TGTGCCAGCAGTCTTGCGGGGTCAACTAATGAAAAACTGTTTTTT | . | . | TRBJ1-4 | TRBV27
CSSSLIRDSYGYTF | TGTTCCAGCAGCTTAATTAGGGACAGCTATGGCTACACCTTC | TRBD1 | . | TRBJ1-2 | TRBV7-9
CASSQDPNPRHGYTF | TGTGCCAGCAGCCAAGATCCGAATCCCAGGCATGGCTACACCTTC | . | . | TRBJ1-2 | TRBV4-2
CASSFSSPGLAGAETQYF | TGTGCCAGCAGTTTTTCATCCCCGGGACTAGCGGGGGCAGAGACCCAGTACTTC | TRBD2 | . | TRBJ2-5 | TRBV27
CATIRTDRGLPQWTNEKLFF | TGTGCCACCATAAGGACAGACAGGGGGTTGCCTCAGTGGACTAATGAAAAACTGTTTTTT | TRBD1 | . | TRBJ1-4 | TRBV2
CASSELGGAPSDGFF | TGTGCCAGCAGTGAATTGGGGGGAGCCCCCTCGGATGGGTTCTTC | . | . | TRBJ2-1 | TRBV6-1
CASSHLQGLLQETQYF | TGTGCCAGCAGCCATCTGCAGGGACTTTTACAAGAGACCCAGTACTTC | . | . | TRBJ2-5 | TRBV14
CASSPTGLVTEAFF | TGTGCCAGCAGTCCAACAGGGTTGGTCACTGAAGCTTTCTTT | . | . | TRBJ1-1 | TRBV27
CASSIHRQAEAFF | TGTGCCAGTAGTATTCACCGACAGGCTGAAGCTTTCTTT | . | . | TRBJ1-1 | TRBV19
CASSMGTGTYEQYF | TGTGCCAGTAGTATGGGGACAGGGACCTACGAGCAGTACTTC | TRBD1 | . | TRBJ2-7 | TRBV19
CASSLQTGPMNTEAFF | TGTGCCAGCAGCCTTCAGACAGGGCCTATGAACACTGAAGCTTTCTTT | TRBD1 | . | TRBJ1-1 | TRBV11-2
CASSLNSDSYEQYF | TGCGCCAGCAGCTTAAACAGTGACTCCTACGAGCAGTACTTC | . | . | TRBJ2-7 | TRBV5-1
CASSSWTGNREKLFF | TGTGCCAGCAGCTCCTGGACAGGGAATCGCGAAAAACTGTTTTTT | TRBD1 | . | TRBJ1-4 | TRBV7-9
CASNGDTYNEQFF | TGTGCCAGCAACGGGGACACCTACAATGAGCAGTTCTTC | . | few | TRBJ2-1 | TRBV6-1
CASSREADPSYEQYF | TGTGCCAGCAGCCGGGAGGCAGATCCTTCCTACGAGCAGTACTTC | . | . | TRBJ2-7 | TRBV14
CASSSSGSSTDTQYF | TGTGCCAGCAGCTCGAGCGGGTCTAGCACAGATACGCAGTATTTT | . | . | TRBJ2-3 | TRBV9
CASSLPGTANEKLFF | TGTGCCAGCAGCCTTCCCGGGACAGCTAATGAAAAACTGTTTTTT | TRBD1 | . | TRBJ1-4 | TRBV7-9
CASSSRTGADEQYF | TGTGCCAGCAGCTCACGGACAGGGGCCGACGAGCAGTACTTC | TRBD1 | . | TRBJ2-7 | TRBV11-3
CASSQGSPKYTQYF | TGTGCCAGCAGTCAGGGGAGTCCCAAGTATACGCAGTATTTT | . | . | TRBJ2-3 | TRBV6-4
CASSAPGANYGYTF | TGTGCCAGCAGCGCACCGGGGGCTAACTATGGCTACACCTTC | . | . | TRBJ1-2 | TRBV9
CASSEGRLNTEAFF | TGTGCCAGCAGTGAGGGCAGACTGAACACTGAAGCTTTCTTT | . | . | TRBJ1-1 | TRBV2
CASSLGEGRRNTIYF | TGTGCCAGCAGTTTAGGGGAGGGGCGCAGAAACACCATATATTTT | . | few | TRBJ1-3 | TRBV28
CSSSLEGMEYF | TGTTCCAGCAGCTTAGAGGGGATGGAGTACTTC | . | . | TRBJ2-7 | TRBV7-9
CASSSSGLGTEAFF | TGCGCCAGCAGCTCCTCAGGGTTGGGGACTGAAGCTTTCTTT | . | . | TRBJ1-1 | TRBV5-1
CASSPLVAGGGETQYF | TGTGCCAGCAGCCCTCTCGTAGCGGGGGGCGGGGAGACCCAGTACTTC | TRBD2 | . | TRBJ2-5 | TRBV5-8
CASTPQGGGNTIYF | TGTGCCAGCACGCCACAGGGGGGTGGAAACACCATATATTTT | TRBD1 | . | TRBJ1-3 | TRBV6-5